This TCR beta chain was captured in a study of human T cells and chemical hapten exposure. The library tagged individual cDNA molecules with unique molecular identifiers. TCRdb recomputed calls from the RACE reads with MiXCR, one row per CDR3 protein. The table lists tens of thousands of distinct CDR3 sequences, 10% of them singletons, with 6.5% to 8.5% in the top ten. Time point described: patch test 2, 6 weeks after DPC sensitization. Documented treatment: therapeutic diphenylcyclopropenone sensitization with weekly scalp DPC. Blood was collected ahead of every patch test applied. Patients had alopecia, were aged 18 to 70, and were not pregnant. In its sample, this clonotype was seen a few times. Its cognate antigen is unknown. Notes on the study in general: DPC sensitization did not alter TCRs above 1 in 1000 frequency.

This TCR was sampled from a woman aged 50 to 65 with alopecia areata. Some clones in this sample may be carry-over from other donors' samples. This sample comprised whole blood, obtained in connection with sensitization to the hapten diphenylcyclopropenone (DPC).

DNA for the CDR3: TGCGCCACCTCGGACTCGTCCACAGATACGCAGTATTTT. Translating it yields CATSDSSTDTQYF. The chain couples TRBV10-1 to TRBJ2-3, with D possibly being TRBD2 (5 bases). Trimming stripped 10 bases from V and 2 bases from J, with 13 bases between. Per germline, CDR1 WNHNN and CDR2 SYGVQD (reference sequence). The length of the CDR3 is 13 residues.